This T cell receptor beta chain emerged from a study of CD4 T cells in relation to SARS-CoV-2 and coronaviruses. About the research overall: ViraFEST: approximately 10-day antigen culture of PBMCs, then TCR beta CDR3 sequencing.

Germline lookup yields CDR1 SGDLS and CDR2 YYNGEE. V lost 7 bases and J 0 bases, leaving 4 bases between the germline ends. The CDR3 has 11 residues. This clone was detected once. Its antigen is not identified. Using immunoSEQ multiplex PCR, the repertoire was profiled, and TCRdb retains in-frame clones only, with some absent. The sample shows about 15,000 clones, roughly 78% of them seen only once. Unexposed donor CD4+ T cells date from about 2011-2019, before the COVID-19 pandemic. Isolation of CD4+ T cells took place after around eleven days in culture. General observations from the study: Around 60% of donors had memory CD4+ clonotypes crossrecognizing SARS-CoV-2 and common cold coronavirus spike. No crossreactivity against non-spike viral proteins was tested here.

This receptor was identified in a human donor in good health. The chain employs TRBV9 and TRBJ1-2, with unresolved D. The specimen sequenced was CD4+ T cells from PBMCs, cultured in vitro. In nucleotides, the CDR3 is TGTGCCAGCCAAGCTAACTATGGCTACACCTTC. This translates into CASQANYGYTF.